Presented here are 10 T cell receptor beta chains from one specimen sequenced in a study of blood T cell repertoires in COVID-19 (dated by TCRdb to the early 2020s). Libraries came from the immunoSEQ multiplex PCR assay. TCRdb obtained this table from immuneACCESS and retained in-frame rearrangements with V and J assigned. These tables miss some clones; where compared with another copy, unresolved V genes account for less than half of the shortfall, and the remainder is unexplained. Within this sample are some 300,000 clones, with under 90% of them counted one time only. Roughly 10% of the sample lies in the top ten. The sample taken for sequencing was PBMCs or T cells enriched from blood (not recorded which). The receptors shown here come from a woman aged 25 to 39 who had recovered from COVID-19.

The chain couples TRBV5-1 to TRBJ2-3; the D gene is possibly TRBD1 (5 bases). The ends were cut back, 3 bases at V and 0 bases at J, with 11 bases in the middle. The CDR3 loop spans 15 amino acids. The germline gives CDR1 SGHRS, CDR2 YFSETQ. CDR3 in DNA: TGCGCCAGCAGCTCCAGGGAATCTAGCACAGATACGCAGTATTTT. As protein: CASSSRESSTDTQYF.

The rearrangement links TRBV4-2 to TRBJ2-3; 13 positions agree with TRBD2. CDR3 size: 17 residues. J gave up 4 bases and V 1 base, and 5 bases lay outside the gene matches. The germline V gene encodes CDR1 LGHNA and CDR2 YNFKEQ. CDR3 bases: TGTGCCAGCAGCCAAGGGACTAGCGGGAGTCCGGCAGATACGCAGTATTTT. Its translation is CASSQGTSGSPADTQYF.

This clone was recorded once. This chain's CDR3 is CASKLMTGLDEQFF. CDR3 coding DNA: TGTGCCAGCAAATTAATGACAGGTCTGGATGAGCAGTTCTTC. The rearrangement joins TRBV5-5 to TRBJ2-1, with D perhaps matching TRBD1 (6 bases). The ends were cut back, 6 bases at V and 8 bases at J, with 18 bases in the middle. CDR1 SGHKS and CDR2 YYEKEE come from the germline V gene (reference sequence). The length of the CDR3 is 14 residues.

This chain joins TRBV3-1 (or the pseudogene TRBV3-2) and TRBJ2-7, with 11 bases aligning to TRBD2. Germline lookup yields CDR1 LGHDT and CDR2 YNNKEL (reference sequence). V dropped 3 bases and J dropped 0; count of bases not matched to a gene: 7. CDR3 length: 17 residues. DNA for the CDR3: TGTGCCAGCAGCCAGAGGATAGCGGGAGGGCCCTCCTACGAGCAGTACTTC. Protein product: CASSQRIAGGPSYEQYF.

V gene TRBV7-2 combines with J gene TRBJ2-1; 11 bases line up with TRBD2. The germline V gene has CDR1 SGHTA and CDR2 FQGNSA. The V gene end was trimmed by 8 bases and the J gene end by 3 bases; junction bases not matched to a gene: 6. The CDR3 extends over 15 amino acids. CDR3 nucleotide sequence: TGTGCCAGCTATATAGCGGGAGGGGACTACAATGAGCAGTTCTTC. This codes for CASYIAGGDYNEQFF.

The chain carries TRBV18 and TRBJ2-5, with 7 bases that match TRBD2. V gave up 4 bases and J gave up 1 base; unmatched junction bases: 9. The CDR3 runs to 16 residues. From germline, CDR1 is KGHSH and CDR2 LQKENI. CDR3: CASSLLRESSQETQYF. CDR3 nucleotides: TGTGCCAGCTCACTGTTGCGGGAGAGCTCCCAAGAGACCCAGTACTTC.

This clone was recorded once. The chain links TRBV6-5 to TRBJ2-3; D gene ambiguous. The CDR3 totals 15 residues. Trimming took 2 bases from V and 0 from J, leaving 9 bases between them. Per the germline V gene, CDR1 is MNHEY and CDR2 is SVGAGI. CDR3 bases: TGTGCCAGCAGTTACCGGGTATCAAGCACAGATACGCAGTATTTT. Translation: CASSYRVSSTDTQYF.

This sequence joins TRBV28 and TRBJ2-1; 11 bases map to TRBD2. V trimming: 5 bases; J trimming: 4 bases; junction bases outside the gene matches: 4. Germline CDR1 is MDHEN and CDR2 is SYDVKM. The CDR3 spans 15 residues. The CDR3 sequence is CASSRTSGWYNEQFF. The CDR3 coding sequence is TGTGCCAGCAGTAGGACTAGCGGGTGGTACAATGAGCAGTTCTTC.

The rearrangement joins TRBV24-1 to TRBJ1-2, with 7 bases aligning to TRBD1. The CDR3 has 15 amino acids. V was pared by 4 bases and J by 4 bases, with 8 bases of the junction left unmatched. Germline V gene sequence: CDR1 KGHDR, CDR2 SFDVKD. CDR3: CATSDRSDRIYGYTF. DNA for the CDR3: TGTGCCACCAGTGACCGATCGGACAGGATCTATGGCTACACCTTC.

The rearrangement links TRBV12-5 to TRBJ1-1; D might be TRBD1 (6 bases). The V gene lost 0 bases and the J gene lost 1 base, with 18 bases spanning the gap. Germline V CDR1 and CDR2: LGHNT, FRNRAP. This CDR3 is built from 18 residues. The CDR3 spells CASGLVLGQSEKNTEAFF. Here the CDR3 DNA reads TGTGCTAGTGGTTTGGTACTAGGACAGTCGGAAAAGAACACTGAAGCTTTCTTT.